This passage covers 8 T cell receptor beta chains from one sample sequenced in a study of T cells in narcolepsy. Assay: immunoSEQ multiplex PCR; the TCRdb copy retains only in-frame clones and omits some. In the table there are tens of thousands of clones, 85% to 90% of which are singletons. Material for sequencing was CD45RA- memory CD4+ T cells from PBMCs. Source of these receptors: a human donor with narcolepsy.

The V call is TRBV7-3, the J call TRBJ2-1, with 10 nucleotides matching TRBD2. Germline V gives CDR1 SGHTA, CDR2 FQGTGA. CDR3 length equals 15 residues. V gave up 2 bases and J gave up 2 bases; unmatched junction bases: 0. The CDR3 nucleotides read TGTGCCAGCAGCTTACTAGCGGGAGCCTACAATGAGCAGTTCTTC. It encodes CASSLLAGAYNEQFF.

The chain couples TRBV11-2 to TRBJ1-2; tentative D call: TRBD1 (5 bases). The CDR3 extends over 14 amino acids. Germline assignment: CDR1 SGHAT and CDR2 FQNNGV. Trimming took off 0 bases at V and 3 bases at J, with 8 bases between the two ends. CDR3 sequence reads: CASSLDDRHYGYTF. The DNA for the CDR3 is TGTGCCAGCAGCTTAGATGACAGACACTATGGCTACACCTTC.

This clone has a handful of counts. The V gene is TRBV4-2, the J gene TRBJ2-3; perhaps TRBD2 as D (7 bases). This CDR3 region has 14 residues. Germline values: CDR1 LGHNA, CDR2 YNFKEQ. The V end lost 1 base, the J end lost 5 bases, and 10 bases lay between the germline ends. Written as DNA, the CDR3 is TGTGCCAGCAGCCAAGGGGGGGGCGGAGATACGCAGTATTTT. This translates into CASSQGGGGDTQYF.

The genes are TRBV28 and TRBJ1-3, with 8 bases lining up with TRBD1. V dropped 7 bases and J dropped 4; count of bases not matched to a gene: 12. Germline V gene lookup returns CDR1 MDHEN and CDR2 SYDVKM. This CDR3 comprises 16 residues. CDR3 nucleotide sequence: TGTGCCAGCAATCACAGGGGGTTTATTGGCGGAAACACCATATATTTT. Amino acid sequence: CASNHRGFIGGNTIYF. The complete variable domain, with remaining parts taken from reference TRBV28 and TRBJ1-3, reads DVKVTQSSRYLVKRTGEKVFLECVQDMDHENMFWYRQDPGLGLRLIYFSYDVKMKEKGDIPEGYSVSREKKERFSLILESASTNQTSMYLCASNHRGFIGGNTIYFGEGSWLTVV.

This chain connects TRBV4-1 to TRBJ2-7; possible D gene TRBD2, 5 bases. CDR1 is MGHRA, CDR2 YSYEKL, per germline. The CDR3 runs 18 residues. Trimming cost V 0 bases and J 7 bases, with 25 bases left between them. The DNA for the CDR3 is TGCGCCAGCAGCCAAGATGGATCGGTCCTAGCCGCCCTAAAGGAGCAGTACTTC. Its protein is CASSQDGSVLAALKEQYF.

The chain employs TRBV19 and TRBJ1-2; D not certain. CDR1 is LNHDA and CDR2 is SQIVND in the germline V gene (reference sequence). V lost 3 bases, J lost 4 bases, and 12 bases lay in between. The CDR3 covers 14 residues. The CDR3 DNA reads as TGTGCCAGTAGTATTTCTCTCGGGGTCTATGGCTACACCTTC. It yields the protein CASSISLGVYGYTF.

V gene TRBV30 combines with J gene TRBJ2-7, with 7 bases matching TRBD2. The CDR3 is made up of 15 amino acids. V gave up 4 bases and J gave up 4 bases; unmatched junction bases: 13. Germline assignment: CDR1 GTSNPN and CDR2 SVGIG (reference sequence). CDR3 nucleotides: TGTGCCTGGAAGCCGGGACCTAGGGAGGGTTACGAGCAGTACTTC. This translates into CAWKPGPREGYEQYF.

V is TRBV18 and J is TRBJ1-3; D is perhaps TRBD1 (6 bases). CDR3 size: 14 residues. Per the germline V gene, CDR1 is KGHSH and CDR2 is LQKENI. Trimming stripped 2 bases from V and 8 bases from J, with 13 bases between. The CDR3 DNA sequence: TGTGCCAGCTCACCATCGGGGGGCTTTGACACCATATATTTT. Protein product: CASSPSGGFDTIYF.